This entry lists 10 T cell receptor beta chains sequenced from one sample in a study of T cells in localized non-small cell lung cancer. Sequencing used immunoSEQ multiplex PCR; TCRdb keeps in-frame clones, though not all of them. The sample lists approximately 26,000 clones; 75% to 95% were seen once. This material consisted of peripheral blood, taken before any cancer treatment. These receptors were obtained from a female donor at least 60 years old with stage II squamous cell lung carcinoma.

The CDR3 DNA follows: TGCGCCAGCAGCTTGGTACCGGGAGGGCCGTGGGGGTACAATGAGCAGTTCTTC. This gives the protein CASSLVPGGPWGYNEQFF. V gene TRBV5-1 combines with J gene TRBJ2-1; 8 positions match TRBD2. CDR1 and CDR2 (germline): SGHRS, YFSETQ. The V gene end was trimmed by 0 bases and the J gene end by 4 bases; junction bases not matched to a gene: 12. The CDR3 is 18 amino acids.

The sample holds one count of this clone. The chain is built from TRBV30 and TRBJ2-2; possibly TRBD1 for D (7 bases). The CDR3 loop spans 17 amino acids. Germline CDR1 and CDR2: GTSNPN and SVGIG (reference sequence). V was clipped by 2 bases and J by 0 bases, with 16 bases between them. CDR3 nucleotide sequence: TGTGCCTGGAGTCCCCGGAGGGGGACAGCGAACACCGGGGAGCTGTTTTTT. It translates to CAWSPRRGTANTGELFF.

The J gene is TRBJ1-2, the V gene TRBV28, with D maybe TRBD1 (6 bases). The CDR3 extends over 13 amino acids. Germline V gene lookup returns CDR1 MDHEN and CDR2 SYDVKM. Trimming removed 5 bases from V and 4 bases from J, with 11 bases in between. CDR3 residues: CASSPTGFYGYTF. CDR3 bases: TGTGCCAGCAGTCCGACAGGTTTCTATGGCTACACCTTC.

The gene calls are TRBV9 and TRBJ2-5; D is tentatively TRBD1 or TRBD2 (5 bases each). The CDR3 extends over 16 amino acids. V lost 0 bases to trimming and J lost 3 bases, with 15 bases between them. Germline assignment: CDR1 SGDLS and CDR2 YYNGEE. The DNA of the CDR3 is TGTGCCAGCAGCGTAGTGGGGGTCAGTTCAGAAGAGACCCAGTACTTC. Encoded protein: CASSVVGVSSEETQYF.

The CDR3 spells CASSLASGGPSSAFF. CDR3 nucleotides: TGTGCCAGCAGCTTAGCGTCAGGGGGCCCAAGTTCGGCTTTCTTT. V usage is TRBV7-8 and J usage is TRBJ1-1; 8 nucleotides match TRBD1. Germline V gives CDR1 SGHVS, CDR2 FQNEAQ. The CDR3 is made up of 15 amino acids. Trimming removed 0 bases from V and 11 bases from J; junction bases left unmatched: 11.

This chain connects TRBV19 to TRBJ2-2; D perhaps matches TRBD2 (5 bases). The germline V gene has CDR1 LNHDA and CDR2 SQIVND (reference sequence). The CDR3 totals 13 residues. Trimming removed 3 bases at V and 4 bases at J, with 6 bases between. CDR3 coding DNA: TGTGCCAGTAGTATTGGAGGCACCGGGGAGCTGTTTTTT. This gives the protein CASSIGGTGELFF.

J is TRBJ2-7 and V is TRBV5-8, with no clear D. V lost 7 bases, J lost 5 bases, and 13 bases lay in between. Looked up from germline, CDR1 is SGHTS and CDR2 is YDEGEE. CDR3 length: 12 residues. This chain's CDR3 is CASSRDPNEQYF. The CDR3, as DNA: TGTGCCAGCTCACGAGACCCCAACGAGCAGTACTTC.

The genes are TRBV11-2 and TRBJ2-6; D unresolved. Germline lookup yields CDR1 SGHAT and CDR2 FQNNGV. The CDR3 has 17 residues. V was shortened by 4 bases and J by 1 base, with 14 bases between the two germline ends. This chain's CDR3 is CASSSTPPGSGANVLTF. In nucleotides, the CDR3 is TGTGCCAGCAGCTCCACCCCTCCTGGATCTGGGGCCAACGTCCTGACTTTC.

This chain uses TRBV18 with TRBJ2-2; TRBD2 is a possible D gene (6 bases). This CDR3 is 15 amino acids long. The ends were cut back, 3 bases at V and 4 bases at J, with 12 bases in the middle. Germline CDR1 is KGHSH and CDR2 is LQKENI. The CDR3 nucleotides are TGTGCCAGCTCACCGCCGGGGCGGGGCACCGGGGAGCTGTTTTTT. This gives the protein CASSPPGRGTGELFF.

The chain recombines TRBV14 with TRBJ1-1, with D hard to call. Trimming shortened V by 0 bases and J by 3 bases, and 5 bases separated the two germline ends. The CDR3 is made up of 13 amino acids. Per the germline V gene, CDR1 is SGHDN and CDR2 is FVKESK. This CDR3 is CASSQDLYTEAFF. The CDR3 nucleotides read TGTGCCAGCAGCCAAGATCTGTACACTGAAGCTTTCTTT. The full variable domain, rest sourced from reference TRBV14 and TRBJ1-1, is EAGVTQFPSHSVIEKGQTVTLRCDPISGHDNLYWYRRVMGKEIKFLLHFVKESKQDESGMPNNRFLAERTGGTYSTLKVQPAELEDSGVYFCASSQDLYTEAFFGQGTRLTVV.